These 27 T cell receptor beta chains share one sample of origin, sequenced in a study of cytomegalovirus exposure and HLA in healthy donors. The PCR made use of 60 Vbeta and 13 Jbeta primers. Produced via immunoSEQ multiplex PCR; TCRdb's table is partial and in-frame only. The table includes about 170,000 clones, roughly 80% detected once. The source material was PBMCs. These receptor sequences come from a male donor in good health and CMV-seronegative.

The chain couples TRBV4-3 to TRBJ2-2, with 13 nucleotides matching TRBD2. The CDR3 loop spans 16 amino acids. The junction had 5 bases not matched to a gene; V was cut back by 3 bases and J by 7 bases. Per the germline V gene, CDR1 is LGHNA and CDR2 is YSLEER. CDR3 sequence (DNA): TGCGCCAGCAGCCACGTGGGACTAGCGGGACACGGGGAGCTGTTTTTT. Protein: CASSHVGLAGHGELFF.

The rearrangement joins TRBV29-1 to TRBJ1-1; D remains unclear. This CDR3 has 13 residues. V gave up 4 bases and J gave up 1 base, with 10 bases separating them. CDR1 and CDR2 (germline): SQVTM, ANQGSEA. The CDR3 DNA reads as TGCAGCGTTGCCCCGACTGGGAACACTGAAGCTTTCTTT. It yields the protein CSVAPTGNTEAFF.

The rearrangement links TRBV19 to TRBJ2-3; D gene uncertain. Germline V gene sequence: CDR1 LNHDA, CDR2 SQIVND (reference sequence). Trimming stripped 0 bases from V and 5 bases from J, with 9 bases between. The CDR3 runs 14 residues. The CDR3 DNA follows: TGTGCCAGTAGTATAGATCAGGAAGGAGATACGCAGTATTTT. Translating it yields CASSIDQEGDTQYF.

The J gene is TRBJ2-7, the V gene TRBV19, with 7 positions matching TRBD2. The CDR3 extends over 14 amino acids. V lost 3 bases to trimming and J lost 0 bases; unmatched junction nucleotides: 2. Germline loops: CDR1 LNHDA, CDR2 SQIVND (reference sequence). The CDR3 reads CASSITSDSYEQYF. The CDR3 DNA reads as TGTGCCAGTAGTATCACTAGCGACTCCTACGAGCAGTACTTC. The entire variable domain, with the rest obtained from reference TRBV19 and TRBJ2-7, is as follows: DGGITQSPKYLFRKEGQNVTLSCEQNLNHDAMYWYRQDPGQGLRLIYYSQIVNDFQKGDIAEGYSVSREKKESFPLTVTSAQKNPTAFYLCASSITSDSYEQYFGPGTRLTVT.

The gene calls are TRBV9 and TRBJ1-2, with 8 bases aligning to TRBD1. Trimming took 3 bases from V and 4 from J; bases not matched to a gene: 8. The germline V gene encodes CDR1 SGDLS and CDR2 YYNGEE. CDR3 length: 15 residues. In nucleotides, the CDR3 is TGTGCCAGCAGCGCGCCGCGGGACAGGCCCTATGGCTACACCTTC. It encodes CASSAPRDRPYGYTF.

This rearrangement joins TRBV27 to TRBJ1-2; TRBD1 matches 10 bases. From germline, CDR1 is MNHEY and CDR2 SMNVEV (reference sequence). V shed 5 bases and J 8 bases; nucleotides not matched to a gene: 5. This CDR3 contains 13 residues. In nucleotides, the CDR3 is TGTGCCAGCAGTGCCGGACAGGGGGGAGGCTACACCTTC. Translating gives CASSAGQGGGYTF.

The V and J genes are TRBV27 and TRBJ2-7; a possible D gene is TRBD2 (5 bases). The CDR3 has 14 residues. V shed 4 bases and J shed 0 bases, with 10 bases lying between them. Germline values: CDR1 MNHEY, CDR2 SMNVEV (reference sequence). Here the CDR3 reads CASSYNRDSYEQYF. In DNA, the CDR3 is TGTGCCAGCAGTTACAACCGGGACTCCTACGAGCAGTACTTC.

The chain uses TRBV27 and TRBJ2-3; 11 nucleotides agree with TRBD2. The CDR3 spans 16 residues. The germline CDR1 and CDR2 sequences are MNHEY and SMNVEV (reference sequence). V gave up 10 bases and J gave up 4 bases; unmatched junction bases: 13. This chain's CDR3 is CATRASGRRFPDTQYF. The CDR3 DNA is TGTGCCACCCGGGCTAGCGGGAGGAGGTTCCCAGATACGCAGTATTTT.

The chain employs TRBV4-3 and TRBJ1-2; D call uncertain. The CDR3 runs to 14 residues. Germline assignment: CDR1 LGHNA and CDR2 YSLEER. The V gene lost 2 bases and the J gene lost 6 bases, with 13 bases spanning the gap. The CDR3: CASSQWRGSDGYTF. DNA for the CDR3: TGCGCCAGCAGCCAATGGCGGGGATCGGATGGCTACACCTTC.

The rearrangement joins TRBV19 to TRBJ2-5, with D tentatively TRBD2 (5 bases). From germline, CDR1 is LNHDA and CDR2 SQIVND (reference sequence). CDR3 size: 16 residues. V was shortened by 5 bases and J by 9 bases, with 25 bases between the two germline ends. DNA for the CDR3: TGTGCCAGTAGTCCCCGAGGAGGCATGGCACGTGTGGCCCAGTACTTC. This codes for CASSPRGGMARVAQYF.

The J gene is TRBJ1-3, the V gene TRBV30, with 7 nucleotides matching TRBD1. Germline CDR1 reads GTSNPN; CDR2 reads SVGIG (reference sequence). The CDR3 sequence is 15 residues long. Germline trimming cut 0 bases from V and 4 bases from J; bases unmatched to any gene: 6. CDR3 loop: CAWSVTGRRGNTIYF. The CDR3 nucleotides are TGTGCCTGGAGTGTGACAGGGAGGAGGGGAAACACCATATATTTT.

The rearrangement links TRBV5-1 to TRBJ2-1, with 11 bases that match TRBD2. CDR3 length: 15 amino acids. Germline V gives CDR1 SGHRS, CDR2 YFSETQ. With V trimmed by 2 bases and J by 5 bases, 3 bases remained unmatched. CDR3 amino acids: CASSFLAGGHNEQFF. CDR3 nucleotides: TGCGCCAGCAGCTTTTTAGCGGGGGGGCACAATGAGCAGTTCTTC.

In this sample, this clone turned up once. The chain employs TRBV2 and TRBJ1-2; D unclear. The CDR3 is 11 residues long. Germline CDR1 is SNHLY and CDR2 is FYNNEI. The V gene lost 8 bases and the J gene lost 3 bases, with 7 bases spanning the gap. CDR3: CASVRDYGYTF. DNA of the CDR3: TGTGCCAGCGTGAGGGACTATGGCTACACCTTC.

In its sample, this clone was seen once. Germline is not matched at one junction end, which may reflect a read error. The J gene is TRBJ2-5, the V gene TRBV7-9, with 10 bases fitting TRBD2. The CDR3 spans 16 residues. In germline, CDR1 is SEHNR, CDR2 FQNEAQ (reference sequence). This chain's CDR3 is CSSSLNFGLAEETQYF. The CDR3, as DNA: TGTTCCAGCAGCTTAAACTTCGGACTAGCGGAAGAGACCCAGTACTTC.

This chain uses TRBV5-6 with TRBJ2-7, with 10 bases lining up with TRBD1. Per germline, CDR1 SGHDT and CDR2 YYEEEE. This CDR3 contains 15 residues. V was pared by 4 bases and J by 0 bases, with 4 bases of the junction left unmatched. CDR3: CASSPGTGASYEQYF. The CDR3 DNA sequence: TGTGCCAGCAGCCCCGGGACAGGGGCCTCCTACGAGCAGTACTTC.

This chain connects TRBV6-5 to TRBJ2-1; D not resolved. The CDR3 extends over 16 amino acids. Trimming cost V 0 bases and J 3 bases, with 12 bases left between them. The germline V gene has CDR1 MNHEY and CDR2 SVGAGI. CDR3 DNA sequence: TGTGCCAGCAGTTACTCTTCACTAACACTCTACAATGAGCAGTTCTTC. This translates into CASSYSSLTLYNEQFF.

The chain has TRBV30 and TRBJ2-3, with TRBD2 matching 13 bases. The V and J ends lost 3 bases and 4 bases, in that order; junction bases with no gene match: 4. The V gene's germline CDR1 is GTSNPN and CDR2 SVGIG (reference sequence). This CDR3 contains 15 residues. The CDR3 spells CAWSTGLAGSDTQYF. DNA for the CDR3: TGTGCCTGGAGCACGGGACTAGCGGGGTCAGATACGCAGTATTTT.

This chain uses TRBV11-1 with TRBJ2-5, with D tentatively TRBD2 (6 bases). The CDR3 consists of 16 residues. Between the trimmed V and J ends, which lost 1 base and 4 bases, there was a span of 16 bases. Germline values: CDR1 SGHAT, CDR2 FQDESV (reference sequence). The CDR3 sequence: CASSLVSGYGRETQYF. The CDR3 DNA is TGTGCCAGCAGCTTAGTATCTGGGTACGGGAGAGAGACCCAGTACTTC.

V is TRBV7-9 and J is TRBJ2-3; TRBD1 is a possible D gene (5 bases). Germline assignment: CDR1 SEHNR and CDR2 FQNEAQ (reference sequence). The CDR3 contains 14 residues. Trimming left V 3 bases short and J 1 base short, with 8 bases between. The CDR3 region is CASSLVQGTDTQYF. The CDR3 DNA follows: TGTGCCAGCAGCTTGGTACAGGGCACAGATACGCAGTATTTT. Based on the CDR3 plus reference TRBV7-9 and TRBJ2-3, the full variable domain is DTGVSQNPRHKITKRGQNVTFRCDPISEHNRLYWYRQTLGQGPEFLTYFQNEAQLEKSRLLSDRFSAERPKGSFSTLEIQRTEQGDSAMYLCASSLVQGTDTQYFGPGTRLTVL.

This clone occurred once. The DNA of the CDR3 is TGCAGCACCGAGGGGGGGACTGAAGCTTTCTTT. It translates to CSTEGGTEAFF. The chain recombines TRBV29-1 with TRBJ1-1; tentatively, D is TRBD1 (6 bases). The CDR3 length is 11 residues. V shed 8 bases and J shed 5 bases, with 12 bases lying between them. Germline V lookup: CDR1 SQVTM, CDR2 ANQGSEA. The variable domain in full, completed from reference TRBV29-1 and TRBJ1-1, reads SAVISQKPSRDICQRGTSLTIQCQVDSQVTMMFWYRQQPGQSLTLIATANQGSEATYESGFVIDKFPISRPNLTFSTLTVSNMSPEDSSIYLCSTEGGTEAFFGQGTRLTVV.

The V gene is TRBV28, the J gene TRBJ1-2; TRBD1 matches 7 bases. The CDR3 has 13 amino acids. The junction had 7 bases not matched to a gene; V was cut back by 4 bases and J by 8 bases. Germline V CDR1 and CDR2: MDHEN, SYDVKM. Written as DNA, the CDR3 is TGTGCCAGCAGTTCCCCCAACAGGGGCGGCTACACCTTC. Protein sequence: CASSSPNRGGYTF.

The CDR3 protein is CASRTGGEETQYF. CDR3 DNA sequence: TGCGCCAGCAGGACAGGGGGCGAGGAGACCCAGTACTTC. The chain employs TRBV5-1 and TRBJ2-5; 10 nucleotides agree with TRBD1. Per germline, CDR1 SGHRS and CDR2 YFSETQ. This CDR3 region has 13 residues. V lost 5 bases to trimming and J lost 5 bases; unmatched junction nucleotides: 3.

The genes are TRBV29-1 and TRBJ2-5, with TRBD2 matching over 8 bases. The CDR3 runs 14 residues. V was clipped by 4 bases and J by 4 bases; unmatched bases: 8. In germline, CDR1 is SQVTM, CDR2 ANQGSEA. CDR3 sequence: CSVVPGGVGETQYF. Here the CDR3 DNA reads TGCAGCGTTGTCCCGGGGGGGGTTGGAGAGACCCAGTACTTC. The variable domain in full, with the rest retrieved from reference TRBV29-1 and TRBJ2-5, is SAVISQKPSRDICQRGTSLTIQCQVDSQVTMMFWYRQQPGQSLTLIATANQGSEATYESGFVIDKFPISRPNLTFSTLTVSNMSPEDSSIYLCSVVPGGVGETQYFGPGTRLLVL.

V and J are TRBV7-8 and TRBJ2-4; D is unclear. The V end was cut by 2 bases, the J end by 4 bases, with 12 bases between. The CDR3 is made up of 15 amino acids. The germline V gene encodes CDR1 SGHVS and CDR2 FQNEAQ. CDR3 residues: CASSLNSRMKNIQYF. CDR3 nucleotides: TGTGCCAGCAGCTTAAATAGCAGAATGAAAAACATTCAGTACTTC.

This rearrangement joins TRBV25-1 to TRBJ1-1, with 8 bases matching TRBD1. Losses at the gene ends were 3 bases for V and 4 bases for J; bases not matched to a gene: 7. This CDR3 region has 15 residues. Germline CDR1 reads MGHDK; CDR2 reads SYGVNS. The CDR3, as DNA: TGTGCCAGCAGTGACGTTGGCGGACAGGGCACTGAAGCTTTCTTT. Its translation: CASSDVGGQGTEAFF.

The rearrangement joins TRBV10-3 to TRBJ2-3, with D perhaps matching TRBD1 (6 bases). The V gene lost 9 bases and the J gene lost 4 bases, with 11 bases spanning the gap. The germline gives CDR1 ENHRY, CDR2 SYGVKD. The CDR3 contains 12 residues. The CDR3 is CAIIRTADTQYF. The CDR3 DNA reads TGTGCCATAATACGGACAGCAGATACGCAGTATTTT.

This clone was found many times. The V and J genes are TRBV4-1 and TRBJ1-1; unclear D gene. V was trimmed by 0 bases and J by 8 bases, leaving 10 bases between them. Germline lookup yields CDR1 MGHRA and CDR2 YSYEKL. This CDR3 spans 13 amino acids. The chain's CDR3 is CASSQEKQIEAFF. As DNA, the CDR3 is TGCGCCAGCAGCCAAGAGAAACAGATCGAAGCTTTCTTT.